This record covers a single T cell receptor beta chain. Unmatched junction bases numbered 3, after V lost 4 bases and J lost 10 bases. CDR3 length: 12 residues. Germline V gene lookup returns CDR1 MDHEN and CDR2 SYDVKM. The sample comes from a study of blood T cell repertoires in COVID-19. At the level of the study: Whether acute or convalescent, the COVID-19 samples came from the United States, Italy and Spain. PBMCs, B-cell-depleted T cells, or T cells were the source of the cDNA or gDNA that made up the material.

As processed by the authors: Estimates of nucleated cell counts were drawn from the amplification of reference gene primers. Here immunoSEQ multiplex PCR was the method, and the copy in TCRdb shows in-frame clones only, minus some. For V, J and clone size, that table is used; D and trimming come from the DNA. The top ten clones hold approximately 20% of a sample with 21,000 or so clones, around nine tenths of them seen once. The chain uses TRBV28 and TRBJ2-1; TRBD2 matches at 8 bases. The sequenced sample consisted of peripheral blood. This clonotype originated in a human donor in a cohort sampled during active COVID-19. This chain's CDR3 is CASSWGLEEQFF. The DNA for the CDR3 is TGTGCCAGCAGTTGGGGACTAGAAGAGCAGTTCTTC.